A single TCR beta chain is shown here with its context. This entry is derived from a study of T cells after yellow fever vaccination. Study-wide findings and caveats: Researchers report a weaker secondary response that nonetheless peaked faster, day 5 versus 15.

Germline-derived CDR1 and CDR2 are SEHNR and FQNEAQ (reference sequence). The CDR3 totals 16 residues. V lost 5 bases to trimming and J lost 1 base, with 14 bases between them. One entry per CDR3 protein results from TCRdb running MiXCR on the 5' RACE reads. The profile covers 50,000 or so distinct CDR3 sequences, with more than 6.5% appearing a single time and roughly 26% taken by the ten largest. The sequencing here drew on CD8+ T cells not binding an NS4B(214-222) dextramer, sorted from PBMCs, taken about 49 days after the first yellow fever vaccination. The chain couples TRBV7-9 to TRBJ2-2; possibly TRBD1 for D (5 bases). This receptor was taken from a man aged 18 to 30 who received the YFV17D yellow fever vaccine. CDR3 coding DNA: TGTGCCAGCAGCCTAATGCCACAGGTGAACACCGGGGAGCTGTTTTTT. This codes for CASSLMPQVNTGELFF. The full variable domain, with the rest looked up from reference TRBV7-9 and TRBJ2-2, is DTGVSQNPRHKITKRGQNVTFRCDPISEHNRLYWYRQTLGQGPEFLTYFQNEAQLEKSRLLSDRFSAERPKGSFSTLEIQRTEQGDSAMYLCASSLMPQVNTGELFFGEGSRLTVL.